Detailed here is one T cell receptor (beta chain). This specimen comes from a study of blood T cell repertoires in COVID-19. TCRdb's table, derived via immunoSEQ multiplex PCR, lists solely in-frame clones and lacks some. The sample consists of about 380,000 clones, approximately 89% of them appearing once. The CDR3 contains 16 residues. Germline-derived CDR1 and CDR2 are KGHSH and LQKENI. The germline V and J ends were trimmed by 0 bases and 5 bases, with 16 bases remaining between them. The rearrangement links TRBV18 to TRBJ2-5; tentative D call: TRBD2 (5 bases). The sequence derives from a man under 40 who had recovered from COVID-19. The source material was PBMCs or T cells enriched from blood (not recorded which). The CDR3, as DNA: TGTGCCAGCTCACCACCGGTTTCTATGGGAGTGGAGACCCAGTACTTC. It yields the protein CASSPPVSMGVETQYF.